This T cell receptor (beta chain) was obtained from a study of graft-versus-host responses after intestinal transplantation. To note about this clone: Its antigen is as yet unknown.

Produced via immunoSEQ multiplex PCR; TCRdb's table is partial and in-frame only. The sample yields fewer than 150,000 clones, roughly nine tenths seen once. Germline V gives CDR1 SEHNR, CDR2 FQNEAQ (reference sequence). The CDR3 spans 19 residues. Germline trimming cut 1 base from V and 6 bases from J; bases unmatched to any gene: 15. Study-level points and caveats: GvH clones turned up in recipient marrow; some had shown up first in ileum or blood.

This TCR was recovered from a human donor who received an intestinal transplant. The source was unstimulated CD4+ T cells sorted from spleen or lymph node cells, collected before intestinal transplant. The chain is built from TRBV7-9 and TRBJ1-6, with 7 bases that match TRBD1. The chain's CDR3 is CASSLEGGTAQAPNSPLHF. CDR3 DNA sequence: TGTGCCAGCAGCTTAGAAGGCGGGACAGCCCAAGCTCCTAATTCACCCCTCCACTTT.